Shown below are 11 T cell receptor beta chains from a single sample sequenced in a study of identical twins. TCRdb re-analysed the 5' RACE reads in MiXCR, keeping a single row per CDR3 protein. The sample holds 350,000 to 400,000 distinct CDR3 sequences, roughly 9% seen once. The sample consisted of naive T cells sorted from blood. The source of these receptors is a woman between 45 and 60 years old in good health.

This clonotype was seen only a few times. The junction does not match germline at one end; this may be a read error. The chain joins TRBV12-3 or TRBV12-4 to TRBJ2-5, with D unclear. The CDR3 has 12 residues. The CDR3 is CASSLEGSWRNF. The CDR3 DNA reads as TGTGCCAGCAGTTTAGAGGGTTCGTGGCGGAACTTC.

This clonotype was counted a few times. The gene calls are TRBV12-3 or TRBV12-4 and TRBJ2-1, with TRBD1 matching 9 bases. The length of the CDR3 is 16 residues. The trim removed 6 bases at V and 0 bases at J, leaving 6 bases unmatched. CDR3 loop: CASSSGTGPSYNEQFF. CDR3 nucleotides: TGTGCCAGCAGCTCCGGGACAGGGCCCTCCTACAATGAGCAGTTCTTC.

V gene TRBV28 combines with J gene TRBJ2-6; D is undetermined. This CDR3 spans 16 amino acids. Between the trimmed V and J ends, which lost 5 bases and 0 bases, there was a span of 11 bases. The germline V gene has CDR1 MDHEN and CDR2 SYDVKM. The CDR3 region has the DNA TGTGCCAGCAGTACCAAACGGATCTCTGGGGCCAACGTCCTGACTTTC. This translates into CASSTKRISGANVLTF.

This clonotype was observed many times. V is TRBV24-1 and J is TRBJ2-1; D ambiguous. With 6 bases removed from V and 5 bases from J, the gap between germline ends came to 4 bases. The CDR3 spans 11 residues. CDR1 is KGHDR, CDR2 SFDVKD, per germline. This chain's CDR3 is CATSLNNEQFF. Here the CDR3 DNA reads TGTGCCACCAGTTTGAACAATGAGCAGTTCTTC.

This sequence joins TRBV14 and TRBJ2-1, with TRBD2 matching 9 bases. V trimming: 1 base; J trimming: 7 bases; junction bases outside the gene matches: 11. Germline assignment: CDR1 SGHDN and CDR2 FVKESK. This CDR3 comprises 17 residues. CDR3 sequence: CASSQGPTGGRGNEQFF. The CDR3 coding sequence is TGTGCCAGCAGCCAAGGCCCTACTGGCGGGAGGGGGAATGAGCAGTTCTTC.

With respect to this clonotype: With a much larger clone just one base away, this may be a read error. This chain links TRBV7-8 with TRBJ2-3; 8 bases agree with TRBD2. The length of the CDR3 is 14 residues. Per the germline V gene, CDR1 is SGHVS and CDR2 is FQNEAQ. CDR3 in DNA: TGTGCCAGCAGCCCGGGAGGGAGCACAGATTCGCAGTATTTT. The encoded protein is CASSPGGSTDSQYF.

This chain uses TRBV5-1 with TRBJ2-1, with 7 bases identical to TRBD1. The V and J ends lost 5 bases and 8 bases, in that order; junction bases with no gene match: 13. The germline V gene has CDR1 SGHRS and CDR2 YFSETQ. This CDR3 comprises 15 residues. The CDR3 loop reads CASRLPGQTTYEQFF. The CDR3 nucleotides are TGCGCCAGCAGACTTCCGGGACAGACTACATATGAGCAGTTCTTC.

The CDR3 sequence: CSSAGKNTEAFF. The CDR3 DNA is TGCAGCAGCGCAGGGAAGAACACTGAAGCTTTCTTT. The chain links TRBV29-1 to TRBJ1-1, with D possibly matching TRBD1 (5 bases). There are 12 residues in the CDR3. CDR1 SQVTM and CDR2 ANQGSEA come from the germline V gene. With 8 bases removed from V and 1 base from J, the gap between germline ends came to 11 bases.

In this sample, this clonotype turned up a few times. This sequence joins TRBV12-3 or TRBV12-4 and TRBJ2-1, with D perhaps assigned TRBD1 or TRBD2 (5 bases each). V shed 4 bases and J shed 1 base, with 14 bases lying between them. The CDR3 contains 16 residues. The CDR3 bases are TGTGCCAGCAGTTCCCTCGGGGCAGGATCCTACAATGAGCAGTTCTTC. It translates to CASSSLGAGSYNEQFF.

This clonotype was found many times. J is TRBJ2-1 and V is TRBV4-1; 9 bases are shared with TRBD1. The V gene end was trimmed by 3 bases and the J gene end by 6 bases; junction bases not matched to a gene: 9. The CDR3 spans 16 residues. Germline CDR1 is MGHRA and CDR2 is YSYEKL. The CDR3 loop is CASSQDWTGAFNEQFF. In DNA, the CDR3 is TGCGCCAGCAGCCAGGATTGGACAGGGGCGTTCAATGAGCAGTTCTTC.

This clonotype was seen ten or more times. The chain has TRBV9 and TRBJ2-3; D uncertain. The CDR3 contains 14 residues. V lost 0 bases and J lost 2, with 7 bases in between. Germline V lookup: CDR1 SGDLS, CDR2 YYNGEE. The CDR3 is CASSVVESTDTQYF. In DNA form, the CDR3 reads TGTGCCAGCAGCGTAGTAGAATCCACAGATACGCAGTATTTT.